This TCR beta chain came from a study of blood T cells in healthy people across ages. A second PCR, run for roughly 7 to 12 cycles, used a sample-barcoded 5' primer plus a J-beta primer mix. TCRdb used MiXCR to reprocess the 5' RACE reads, holding one entry per CDR3 protein. The table includes about 1.5 million distinct CDR3 sequences, 35% to 45% detected once. This CDR3 has 14 amino acids. The junction had 2 bases not matched to a gene; V was cut back by 3 bases and J by 2 bases. Germline-derived CDR1 and CDR2 are SGHTS and YDEGEE. This chain uses TRBV5-8 with TRBJ2-1; 7 nucleotides agree with TRBD1. This receptor was taken from a woman in her late teens or twenties in good health. The sample was blood. CDR3 region: CASSSDRAYNEQFF. CDR3 nucleotides: TGTGCCAGCAGCTCTGACAGGGCCTACAATGAGCAGTTCTTC.